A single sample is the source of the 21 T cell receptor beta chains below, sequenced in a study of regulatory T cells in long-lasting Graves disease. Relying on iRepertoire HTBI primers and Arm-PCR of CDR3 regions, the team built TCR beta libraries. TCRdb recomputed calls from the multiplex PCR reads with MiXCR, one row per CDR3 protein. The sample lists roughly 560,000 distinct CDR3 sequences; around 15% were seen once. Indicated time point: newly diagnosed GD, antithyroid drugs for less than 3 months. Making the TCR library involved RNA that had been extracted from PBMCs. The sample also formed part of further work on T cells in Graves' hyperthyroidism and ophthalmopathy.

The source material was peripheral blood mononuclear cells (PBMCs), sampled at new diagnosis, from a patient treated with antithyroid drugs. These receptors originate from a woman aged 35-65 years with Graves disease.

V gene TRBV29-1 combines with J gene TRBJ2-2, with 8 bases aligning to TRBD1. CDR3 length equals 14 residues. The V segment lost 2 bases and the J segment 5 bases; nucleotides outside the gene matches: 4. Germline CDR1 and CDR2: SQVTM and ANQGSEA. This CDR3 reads CSVESGQATGELFF. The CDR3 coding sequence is TGCAGCGTTGAATCGGGACAGGCAACCGGGGAGCTGTTTTTT.

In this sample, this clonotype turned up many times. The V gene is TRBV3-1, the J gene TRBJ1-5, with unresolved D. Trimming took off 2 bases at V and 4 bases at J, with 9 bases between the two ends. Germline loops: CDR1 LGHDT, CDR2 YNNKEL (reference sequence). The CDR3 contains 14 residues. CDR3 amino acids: CASSQTDSNQPQHF. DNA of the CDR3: TGTGCCAGCAGCCAAACAGATTCGAATCAGCCCCAGCATTTT.

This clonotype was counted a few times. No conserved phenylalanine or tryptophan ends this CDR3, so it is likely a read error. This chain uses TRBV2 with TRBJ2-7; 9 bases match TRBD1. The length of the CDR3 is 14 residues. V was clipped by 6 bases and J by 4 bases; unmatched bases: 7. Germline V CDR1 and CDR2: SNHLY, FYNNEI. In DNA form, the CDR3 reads TGTGCCAGCAGGCCCAGGACAGGGGAATACGAGCAGTACCTC. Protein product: CASRPRTGEYEQYL.

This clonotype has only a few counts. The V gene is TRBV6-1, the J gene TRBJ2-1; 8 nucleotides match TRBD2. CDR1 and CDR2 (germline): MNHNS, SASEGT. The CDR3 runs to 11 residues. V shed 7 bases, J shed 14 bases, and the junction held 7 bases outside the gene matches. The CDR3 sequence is CASTGGGTKFF. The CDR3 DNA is TGTGCCAGCACAGGCGGGGGGACCAAGTTCTTC.

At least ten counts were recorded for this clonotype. The CDR3 region is CASSLYGVMNTEAFF. CDR3 nucleotides: TGCGCCAGCAGCTTATATGGAGTCATGAACACTGAAGCTTTCTTT. V is TRBV5-1 and J is TRBJ1-1; no clear D. From germline, CDR1 is SGHRS and CDR2 YFSETQ. V shed 2 bases and J shed 0 bases, with 11 bases lying between them. The CDR3 totals 15 residues. Full variable domain (rest looked up from reference TRBV5-1 and TRBJ1-1): KAGVTQTPRYLIKTRGQQVTLSCSPISGHRSVSWYQQTPGQGLQFLFEYFSETQRNKGNFPGRFSGRQFSNSRSEMNVSTLELGDSALYLCASSLYGVMNTEAFFGQGTRLTVV.

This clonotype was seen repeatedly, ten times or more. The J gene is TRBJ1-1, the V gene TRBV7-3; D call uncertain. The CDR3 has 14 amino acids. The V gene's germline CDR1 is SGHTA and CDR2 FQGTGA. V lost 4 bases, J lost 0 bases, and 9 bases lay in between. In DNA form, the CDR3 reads TGTGCCAGCAGCTCCTATTCCCTGAACACTGAAGCTTTCTTT. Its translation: CASSSYSLNTEAFF.

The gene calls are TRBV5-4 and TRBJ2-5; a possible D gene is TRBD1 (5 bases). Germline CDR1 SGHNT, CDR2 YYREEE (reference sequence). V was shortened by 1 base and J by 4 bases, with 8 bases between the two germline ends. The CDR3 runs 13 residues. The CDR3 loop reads CASSLKGVETQYF. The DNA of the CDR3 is TGTGCCAGCAGCTTGAAAGGGGTAGAGACCCAGTACTTC. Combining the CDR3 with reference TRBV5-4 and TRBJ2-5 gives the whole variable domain ETGVTQSPTHLIKTRGQQVTLRCSSQSGHNTVSWYQQALGQGPQFIFQYYREEENGRGNFPPRFSGLQFPNYSSELNVNALELDDSALYLCASSLKGVETQYFGPGTRLLVL.

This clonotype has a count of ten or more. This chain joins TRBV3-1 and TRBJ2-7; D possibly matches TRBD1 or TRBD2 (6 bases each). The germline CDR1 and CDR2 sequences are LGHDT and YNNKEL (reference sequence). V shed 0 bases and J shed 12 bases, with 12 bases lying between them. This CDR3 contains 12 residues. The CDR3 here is CASSQEGGPAYF. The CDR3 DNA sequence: TGTGCCAGCAGCCAAGAAGGGGGGCCAGCGTACTTC.

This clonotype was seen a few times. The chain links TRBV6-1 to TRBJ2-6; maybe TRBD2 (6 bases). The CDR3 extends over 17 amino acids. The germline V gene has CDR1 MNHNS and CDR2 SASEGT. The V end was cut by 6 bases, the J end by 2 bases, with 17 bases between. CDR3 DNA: TGTGCCAGCAGCCGGGACTTACGTGCTACTGGGGCCAACGTCCTGACTTTC. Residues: CASSRDLRATGANVLTF.

This CDR3 reads CASSLFEGLREAFF. Written as DNA, the CDR3 is TGTGCCAGCAGCTTATTCGAGGGGCTTAGGGAGGCTTTCTTT. The chain links TRBV7-2 to TRBJ1-1; D might be TRBD1 (5 bases). The V gene's germline CDR1 is SGHTA and CDR2 FQGNSA. V was pared by 2 bases and J by 11 bases, with 18 bases between. The CDR3 consists of 14 residues. Full variable domain (missing parts from reference TRBV7-2 and TRBJ1-1): GAGVSQSPSNKVTEKGKDVELRCDPISGHTALYWYRQSLGQGLEFLIYFQGNSAPDKSGLPSDRFSAERTGGSVSTLTIQRTQQEDSAVYLCASSLFEGLREAFFGQGTRLTVV.

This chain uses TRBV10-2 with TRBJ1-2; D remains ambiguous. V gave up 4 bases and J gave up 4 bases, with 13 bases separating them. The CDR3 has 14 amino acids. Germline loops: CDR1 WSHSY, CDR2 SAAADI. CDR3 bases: TGCGCCAGCAGTGCGGAGGGAACGGCCTATGGCTACACCTTC. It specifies CASSAEGTAYGYTF.

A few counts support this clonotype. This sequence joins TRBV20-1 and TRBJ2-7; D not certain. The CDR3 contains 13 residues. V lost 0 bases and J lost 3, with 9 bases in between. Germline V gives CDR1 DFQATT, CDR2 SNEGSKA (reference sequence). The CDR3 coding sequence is TGCAGTGCTAGAGATCCTCCCTTCTACGAGCAGTACTTC. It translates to CSARDPPFYEQYF.

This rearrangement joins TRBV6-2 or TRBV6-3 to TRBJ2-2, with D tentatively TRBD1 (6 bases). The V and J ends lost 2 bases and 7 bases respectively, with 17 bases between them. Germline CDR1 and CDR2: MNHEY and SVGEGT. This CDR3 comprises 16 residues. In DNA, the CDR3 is TGTGCCAGCAGTTACCAAGGGGGTTATGCGGTCGGGGAGCTGTTTTTT. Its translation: CASSYQGGYAVGELFF.

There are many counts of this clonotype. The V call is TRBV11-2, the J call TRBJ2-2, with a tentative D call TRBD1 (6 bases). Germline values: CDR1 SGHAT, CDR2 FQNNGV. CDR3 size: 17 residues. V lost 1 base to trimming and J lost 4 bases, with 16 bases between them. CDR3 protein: CASSLVGSGEITGELFF. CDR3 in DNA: TGTGCCAGCAGCTTAGTTGGGTCAGGGGAAATCACCGGGGAGCTGTTTTTT.

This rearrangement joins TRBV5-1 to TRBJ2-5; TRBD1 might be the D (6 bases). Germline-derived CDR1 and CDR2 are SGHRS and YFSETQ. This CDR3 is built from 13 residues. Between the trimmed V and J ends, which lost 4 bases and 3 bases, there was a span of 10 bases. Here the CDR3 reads CASSGPGEETQYF. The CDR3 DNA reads TGCGCCAGCAGCGGCCCAGGGGAAGAGACCCAGTACTTC.

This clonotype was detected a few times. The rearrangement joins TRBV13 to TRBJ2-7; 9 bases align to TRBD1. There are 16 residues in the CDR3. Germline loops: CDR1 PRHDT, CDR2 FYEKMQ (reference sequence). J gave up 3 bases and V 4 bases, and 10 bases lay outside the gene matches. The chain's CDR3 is CASSSTPGQGVYEQYF. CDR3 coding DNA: TGTGCCAGCAGCTCAACCCCGGGACAGGGTGTCTACGAGCAGTACTTC.

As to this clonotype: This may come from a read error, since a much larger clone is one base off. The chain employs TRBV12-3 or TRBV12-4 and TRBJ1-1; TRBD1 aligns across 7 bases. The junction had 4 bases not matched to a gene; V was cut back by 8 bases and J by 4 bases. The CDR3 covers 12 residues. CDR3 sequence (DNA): TGTGCCAGCCGACCAGGGGGCACTGAAGCTTTCTTT. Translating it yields CASRPGGTEAFF.

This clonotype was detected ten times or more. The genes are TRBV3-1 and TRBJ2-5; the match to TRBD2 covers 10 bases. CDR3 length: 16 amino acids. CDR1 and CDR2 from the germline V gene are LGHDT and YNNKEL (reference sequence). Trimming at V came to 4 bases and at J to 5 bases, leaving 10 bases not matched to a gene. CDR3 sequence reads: CASSRGSGGAPETQYF. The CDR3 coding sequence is TGTGCCAGCAGCCGTGGCAGCGGGGGGGCCCCGGAGACCCAGTACTTC.

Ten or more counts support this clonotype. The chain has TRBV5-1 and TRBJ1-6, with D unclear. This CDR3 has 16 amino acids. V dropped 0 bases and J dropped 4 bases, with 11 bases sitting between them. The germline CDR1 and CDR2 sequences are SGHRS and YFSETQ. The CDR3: CASSLGIGVYNSPLHF. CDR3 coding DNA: TGCGCCAGCAGCTTGGGGATCGGGGTTTATAATTCACCCCTCCACTTT.

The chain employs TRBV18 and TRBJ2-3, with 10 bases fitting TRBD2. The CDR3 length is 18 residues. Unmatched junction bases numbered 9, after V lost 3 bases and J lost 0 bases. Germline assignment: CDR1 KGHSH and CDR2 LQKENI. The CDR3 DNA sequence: TGTGCCAGCTCACCCCAGCTCAGCGGGGGGGCTAGCACAGATACGCAGTATTTT. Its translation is CASSPQLSGGASTDTQYF.

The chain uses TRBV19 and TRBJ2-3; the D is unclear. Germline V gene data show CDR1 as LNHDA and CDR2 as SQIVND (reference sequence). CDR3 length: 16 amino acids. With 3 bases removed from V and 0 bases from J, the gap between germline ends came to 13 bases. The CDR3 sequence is CASSIYFTISTDTQYF. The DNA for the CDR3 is TGTGCCAGTAGTATCTACTTTACAATTAGCACAGATACGCAGTATTTT.